This T cell receptor (beta chain) was captured by sequencing in a study of human T cells and chemical hapten exposure. As for the study in general: Across samples, TCR yields varied, mostly owing to small differences in pooled library volumes. General study points: Expanded TCRs formed significantly more large CDR3 similarity clusters than controls.

In regard to this clonotype: Its cognate antigen is unknown.

In TCRdb, the RACE reads were re-called with MiXCR into one record per CDR3 protein. The table shows about 74,000 distinct CDR3 sequences, with about 32% occurring only once. Time point indicated: patch test 1, 2 weeks after DPC sensitization. The sample's treatment: therapeutic diphenylcyclopropenone sensitization with weekly scalp DPC. Participating donors were patients with alopecia, aged 18 to 70 years, considered appropriate candidates for DPC. Per the germline V gene, CDR1 is MGHRA and CDR2 is YSYEKL. The length of the CDR3 is 14 residues. V was cut by 1 base and J by 4 bases, with 9 bases left in between.

The chain has TRBV4-1 and TRBJ2-3; no clear D. The source of this sequence is a man aged 35-49 years with alopecia areata. Some clones in this sample may be carry-over from other donors' samples. Material: whole blood, obtained in connection with sensitization to the hapten diphenylcyclopropenone (DPC). CDR3 sequence: CASSQVGQADTQYF. CDR3 DNA sequence: TGCGCCAGCAGCCAAGTTGGCCAGGCAGATACGCAGTATTTT.